This TCR beta chain was observed in a study of tumor-infiltrating lymphocytes in primary liver carcinoma. Study results and caveats: Tumor samples exhibited a significantly greater top-250-clone fraction than blood samples (p = 0.039). For tumor-adjacent and tumor-blood pairs, overlap was less than that seen for tumor region pairs.

As to this clonotype: Antigen: not known. Possible read error: a much larger clone is one base away.

This CDR3 has 14 residues. Germline CDR1 MNHNY, CDR2 SVGAGI (reference sequence). TCR beta cDNA was prepared out of roughly 490 ng total RNA by means of a constant-region primer. Employing slightly modified ARM-PCR, three nested multiplex PCR rounds were run, and these gave rise to the TCR beta libraries. The study ran its first two PCR rounds for roughly 11 cycles each, using TRBV1-TRBV30 forward primers and a C-beta reverse primer. TCRdb reanalysed the multiplex PCR reads using MiXCR and keeps one entry per CDR3 protein. The sample consists of approximately 310,000 distinct CDR3 sequences, approximately 60% of them appearing once. RNA isolated from unsorted whole blood supplied the blood RNA, with germline DNA also extracted.

This chain links TRBV6-6 with TRBJ1-2; D uncertain. Sequenced sample: peripheral blood. The clonotype comes from a middle-aged man with primary liver carcinoma and hepatitis B virus infection. The CDR3 DNA reads as TGTGTCAGCAGGCCGGGGTCCTCTAACTATGGCTACACCTTC. It codes for CVSRPGSSNYGYTF.